The entry below describes one TCR beta chain. What it recognizes is unknown. This table comes from immunoSEQ multiplex PCR, and its TCRdb copy is limited to in-frame clones, with some not included. Seen here are over 100,000 clones, 85% to 90% observed once, and the top ten hold approximately 3.4%. This sample is drawn from a study of T cell responses to AZD1222 COVID-19 vaccine. Trimming removed 3 bases from V and 6 bases from J, with 17 bases in between. Looked up from germline, CDR1 is MNHEY and CDR2 is SMNVEV (reference sequence). The CDR3 is 16 residues long. Study-level points and caveats: Only a handful of AZD1222 recipients, more than 5 in all, had baseline seropositivity. Epitopes outside B.1.351 and B.1.1.7 mutated regions reportedly drew nearly half of spike TCRs.

This material consisted of peripheral blood, taken on day 0 of AZD1222 vaccination. V is TRBV27 and J is TRBJ2-2; tentatively, D is TRBD1 or TRBD2 (5 bases each). This TCR derives from an adult in good health. The CDR3 sequence: CASSLYRDPNAGELFF. The CDR3 nucleotides read TGTGCCAGCAGTTTGTATCGGGACCCCAACGCCGGGGAGCTGTTTTTT.